The 29 T cell receptor beta chains given below trace back to one sample, sequenced in a study of blood T cell repertoires in COVID-19. Sequenced by immunoSEQ multiplex PCR; TCRdb stores in-frame clones only, minus some. The sample has 50,000 to 75,000 clones; around 92% are singletons. The sample comprised peripheral blood. The source of these receptors is a man between 45 and 60 years old with active COVID-19.

The V gene is TRBV28, the J gene TRBJ1-2, with TRBD1 matching over 9 bases. The germline gives CDR1 MDHEN, CDR2 SYDVKM. CDR3 length: 15 amino acids. Losses at the gene ends were 6 bases for V and 11 bases for J; bases not matched to a gene: 16. CDR3 nucleotides: TGTGCCAGCAGGCCTCCGGGACAGGGAGGAGGCTATTACACCTTC. Translating gives CASRPPGQGGGYYTF.

This clone showed up just once. The chain uses TRBV19 and TRBJ1-5; no clear D gene. The CDR3 runs to 14 residues. Germline V gives CDR1 LNHDA, CDR2 SQIVND (reference sequence). V was clipped by 5 bases and J by 5 bases, with 13 bases between them. DNA for the CDR3: TGTGCCAGTAGTCTGGGTCAGGCCTATCAGCCCCAGCATTTT. Translation: CASSLGQAYQPQHF.

The chain carries TRBV6-5 and TRBJ2-7; tentative D call: TRBD1 (6 bases). The V end lost 5 bases, the J end lost 9 bases, and 20 bases lay between the germline ends. The CDR3 covers 14 residues. Germline CDR1 is MNHEY and CDR2 is SVGAGI. Here the CDR3 reads CASSRIRDTPWQYF. In DNA form, the CDR3 reads TGTGCCAGCAGTCGCATCCGGGACACCCCATGGCAGTACTTC.

A few counts support this clone. A read error may account for a junction end that differs from germline. This chain joins TRBV4-1 and TRBJ1-2; tentative D call: TRBD1 (5 bases). Per germline, CDR1 MGHRA and CDR2 YSYEKL. This CDR3 is 15 amino acids long. CDR3 bases: TGCGCCAGCAGACAAGTAGGTGGTGGGGCCAATGGCTACACCTTC. Translating it yields CASRQVGGGANGYTF.

The chain is built from TRBV27 and TRBJ1-2, with a weak D call TRBD1 (6 bases). This CDR3 region has 14 residues. Germline values: CDR1 MNHEY, CDR2 SMNVEV (reference sequence). The germline V and J ends were trimmed by 4 bases and 0 bases, with 9 bases remaining between them. Here the CDR3 DNA reads TGTGCCAGCAGTTCGGGGGGCTCTAACTATGGCTACACCTTC. This translates into CASSSGGSNYGYTF.

This clone was seen a handful of times. The chain uses TRBV19 and TRBJ1-6; weak D call: TRBD1 (5 bases). V was cut by 10 bases and J by 10 bases, with 26 bases left in between. The germline gives CDR1 LNHDA, CDR2 SQIVND (reference sequence). The CDR3 is 16 residues long. The CDR3, as DNA: TGTGCCACCTTAGGAGGGACTGGGGACGGTAGGTCACCCCTCCACTTT. Translating gives CATLGGTGDGRSPLHF.

The chain links TRBV12-3 or TRBV12-4 to TRBJ2-7, with D maybe TRBD1 (6 bases). This CDR3 spans 12 amino acids. The V and J ends lost 3 bases and 5 bases respectively, with 8 bases between them. For the CDR3, the DNA is TGTGCCAGCAGTTTGGACAGCCACGAGCAGTACTTC. Residues: CASSLDSHEQYF.

The genes are TRBV28 and TRBJ2-2; 8 bases line up with TRBD2. This CDR3 has 13 residues. Per the germline V gene, CDR1 is MDHEN and CDR2 is SYDVKM. The CDR3 sequence is CAGAGVKTGELFF. CDR3 in DNA: TGTGCGGGAGCGGGAGTGAAAACCGGGGAGCTGTTTTTT. Supplemented by reference TRBV28 and TRBJ2-2, the full variable domain reads DVKVTQSSRYLVKRTGEKVFLECVQDMDHENMFWYRQDPGLGLRLIYFSYDVKMKEKGDIPEGYSVSREKKERFSLILESASTNQTSMYLCAGAGVKTGELFFGEGSRLTVL.

The gene calls are TRBV5-5 and TRBJ1-5, with D possibly being TRBD1 (6 bases). V lost 3 bases to trimming and J lost 5 bases, with 15 bases between them. Germline values: CDR1 SGHKS, CDR2 YYEKEE (reference sequence). There are 15 residues in the CDR3. Here the CDR3 reads CASSSNGGGHQPQHF. CDR3 nucleotide sequence: TGTGCCAGCAGCTCCAATGGCGGGGGCCATCAGCCCCAGCATTTT.

This rearrangement joins TRBV6-2 or TRBV6-3 to TRBJ1-2, with 10 bases that match TRBD1. The CDR3 extends over 13 amino acids. V was clipped by 5 bases and J by 7 bases; unmatched bases: 4. CDR1 and CDR2 from the germline V gene are MNHEY and SVGEGT. In DNA form, the CDR3 reads TGTGCCAGCAGTCGACAGGGGGCGTCTGGCTACACCTTC. This codes for CASSRQGASGYTF.

The chain recombines TRBV27 with TRBJ1-2; D unresolved. The length of the CDR3 is 14 residues. Germline V CDR1 and CDR2: MNHEY, SMNVEV (reference sequence). Trimming took off 5 bases at V and 5 bases at J, with 15 bases between the two ends. The CDR3 region has the DNA TGTGCCAGCAGTAAACGGGAGGGAAGTTATGGCTACACCTTC. As protein: CASSKREGSYGYTF.

This chain links TRBV18 with TRBJ1-4, with 9 bases lining up with TRBD1. The CDR3 sequence is 15 residues long. V lost 4 bases to trimming and J lost 7 bases; unmatched junction nucleotides: 7. Germline CDR1 is KGHSH and CDR2 is LQKENI. CDR3 nucleotides: TGTGCCAGCTCACTGTCACAGGGGGCGAGTGAAAAACTGTTTTTT. It is translated as CASSLSQGASEKLFF.

This chain connects TRBV29-1 to TRBJ2-3; 8 bases fit TRBD2. V was clipped by 4 bases and J by 1 base; unmatched bases: 4. The CDR3 length is 14 residues. Germline CDR1 SQVTM, CDR2 ANQGSEA. CDR3 loop: CSVASGSRTDTQYF. CDR3 sequence (DNA): TGCAGCGTTGCGAGCGGGAGCCGCACAGATACGCAGTATTTT.

This clone was seen once. The chain links TRBV12-5 to TRBJ1-4, with D tentatively TRBD1 (5 bases). Germline V CDR1 and CDR2: LGHNT, FRNRAP. The CDR3 length is 14 residues. Trimming stripped 2 bases from V and 7 bases from J, with 11 bases between. The CDR3 DNA follows: TGTGCTAGTGGTTTGCAGGGCACGGCTGAAAAACTGTTTTTT. This encodes CASGLQGTAEKLFF. Filled out from reference TRBV12-5 and TRBJ1-4, the complete variable domain reads DARVTQTPRHKVTEMGQEVTMRCQPILGHNTVFWYRQTMMQGLELLAYFRNRAPLDDSGMPKDRFSAEMPDATLATLKIQPSEPRDSAVYFCASGLQGTAEKLFFGSGTQLSVL.

The chain employs TRBV14 and TRBJ2-1; a possible D gene is TRBD1 (7 bases). Germline CDR1 SGHDN, CDR2 FVKESK. CDR3 length equals 13 residues. The V end was cut by 1 base, the J end by 14 bases, with 15 bases between. CDR3 sequence (DNA): TGTGCCAGCAGCCAAGTGGGGGGACAGCGTAAGTTCTTC. It codes for CASSQVGGQRKFF.

The V call is TRBV3-1 (or the pseudogene TRBV3-2), the J call TRBJ2-7, with 9 nucleotides matching TRBD2. V was pared by 2 bases and J by 3 bases, with 8 bases of the junction left unmatched. Germline-derived CDR1 and CDR2 are LGHDT and YNNKEL (reference sequence). The CDR3 contains 16 residues. Here the CDR3 reads CASSQNMGLAVYEQYF. The CDR3 nucleotides are TGTGCCAGCAGCCAAAATATGGGACTAGCTGTCTACGAGCAGTACTTC.

The V gene is TRBV7-2, the J gene TRBJ1-1, with 7 positions matching TRBD1. The CDR3 consists of 13 residues. The ends lost 5 bases at V and 8 bases at J; junction bases unmatched: 8. Germline loops: CDR1 SGHTA, CDR2 FQGNSA. Written as DNA, the CDR3 is TGTGCCAGCAGCCGAGACAGGGTAGGGGAAGCTTTCTTT. It encodes CASSRDRVGEAFF.

The V gene is TRBV18, the J gene TRBJ1-4, with 8 bases aligning to TRBD1. CDR3 size: 13 residues. Germline loops: CDR1 KGHSH, CDR2 LQKENI. V gave up 10 bases and J gave up 8 bases; unmatched junction bases: 9. The CDR3 DNA reads TGTGCCACCTGGGACAGGCCAGGGGAAAAACTGTTTTTT. Translated, it gives CATWDRPGEKLFF.

The chain joins TRBV3-1 (or the pseudogene TRBV3-2) to TRBJ2-4; D is uncertain. Trimming took 0 bases from V and 0 from J, leaving 9 bases between them. From germline, CDR1 is LGHDT and CDR2 YNNKEL (reference sequence). The CDR3 runs to 16 residues. As DNA, the CDR3 is TGTGCCAGCAGCCAAGAAAGCCTCTTAGCCAAAAACATTCAGTACTTC. Translated, it gives CASSQESLLAKNIQYF.

The chain carries TRBV7-9 and TRBJ2-1; D is ambiguous. Germline CDR1 SEHNR, CDR2 FQNEAQ (reference sequence). Deletions cut 6 bases from V and 9 bases from J, with 18 bases between. The CDR3 is made up of 14 amino acids. The CDR3 protein is CASSPVPLVGEQFF. CDR3 sequence (DNA): TGTGCCAGCAGTCCGGTGCCCCTGGTCGGTGAGCAGTTCTTC.

V usage is TRBV7-3 and J usage is TRBJ2-7; the match to TRBD2 covers 10 bases. This CDR3 has 15 amino acids. V dropped 1 base and J dropped 3; count of bases not matched to a gene: 3. The germline V gene has CDR1 SGHTA and CDR2 FQGTGA. CDR3 coding DNA: TGTGCCAGCAGCTTAAACCTAGCGGGAGACTACGAGCAGTACTTC. Its protein is CASSLNLAGDYEQYF.

The table lists this clone with a count of one. The chain links TRBV7-2 to TRBJ2-7; D gene unclear. This CDR3 has 14 residues. V was pared by 5 bases and J by 3 bases, with 14 bases between. Germline V gene sequence: CDR1 SGHTA, CDR2 FQGNSA. This CDR3 is CASSTNTILYEQYF. Written as DNA, the CDR3 is TGTGCCAGCAGCACAAACACTATACTCTACGAGCAGTACTTC.

The gene calls are TRBV19 and TRBJ1-5; D remains unclear. Trimming removed 6 bases at V and 9 bases at J, with 12 bases between. Germline V gene sequence: CDR1 LNHDA, CDR2 SQIVND (reference sequence). The length of the CDR3 is 12 residues. CDR3: CASSVPGRPQHF. In DNA form, the CDR3 reads TGTGCCAGTAGCGTTCCGGGGAGGCCCCAGCATTTT.

The chain employs TRBV19 and TRBJ1-5; a weak D match, TRBD1 (5 bases). The germline gives CDR1 LNHDA, CDR2 SQIVND (reference sequence). The CDR3 spans 14 residues. Trimming cost V 5 bases and J 2 bases, with 10 bases left between them. The CDR3 region is CASSPQQGNQPQHF. CDR3 nucleotide sequence: TGTGCCAGTAGTCCCCAACAGGGCAATCAGCCCCAGCATTTT.

This chain joins TRBV6-5 and TRBJ2-7, with TRBD2 matching over 12 bases. The trim removed 2 bases at V and 2 bases at J, leaving 4 bases unmatched. Germline lookup yields CDR1 MNHEY and CDR2 SVGAGI. The CDR3 has 16 residues. CDR3 sequence reads: CASSYQTSGSPYEQYF. The CDR3 coding sequence is TGTGCCAGCAGTTACCAGACTAGCGGGAGTCCCTACGAGCAGTACTTC.

The chain carries TRBV5-1 and TRBJ2-2; D call uncertain. This CDR3 region has 14 residues. With 0 bases removed from V and 5 bases from J, the gap between germline ends came to 8 bases. The germline CDR1 and CDR2 sequences are SGHRS and YFSETQ. This CDR3 is CASSLDWQTGELFF. In DNA, the CDR3 is TGCGCCAGCAGCTTGGATTGGCAGACCGGGGAGCTGTTTTTT.

The CDR3 nucleotides read TGTGCCAGCAGCTCGACACCACTCTATGGCTACACCTTC. This gives the protein CASSSTPLYGYTF. The chain uses TRBV27 and TRBJ1-2; D remains unclear. Per germline, CDR1 MNHEY and CDR2 SMNVEV (reference sequence). The CDR3 is made up of 13 amino acids. V lost 6 bases to trimming and J lost 4 bases, with 12 bases between them.

V gene TRBV27 combines with J gene TRBJ2-1; TRBD1 agrees at 10 bases. Germline CDR1 reads MNHEY; CDR2 reads SMNVEV (reference sequence). The V and J ends lost 4 bases and 7 bases, in that order; junction bases with no gene match: 7. The CDR3 runs 15 residues. CDR3 sequence: CASSSMGQGMNEQFF. As DNA, the CDR3 is TGTGCCAGCAGTTCAATGGGACAGGGGATGAATGAGCAGTTCTTC.

The genes are TRBV9 and TRBJ2-1; 12 positions match TRBD2. The ends lost 2 bases at V and 10 bases at J; junction bases unmatched: 10. CDR1 SGDLS and CDR2 YYNGEE come from the germline V gene. This CDR3 spans 16 amino acids. The CDR3 loop reads CASSVTSGGKLGEQFF. DNA for the CDR3: TGTGCCAGCAGCGTTACTAGCGGGGGGAAATTAGGGGAGCAGTTCTTC.